Listed below are T cell receptor beta chains from one sample, sequenced in a study of T cell repertoires in cytomegalovirus infection. A single record per CDR3 protein comes from TCRdb applying MiXCR to the reads. The repertoire holds roughly 630,000 distinct CDR3 sequences, with roughly a quarter as singletons. Sequencing was carried out using CD8+ T cells from PBMCs. The source is a human donor in good health (CMV status not recorded). Some clones in this sample may be carry-over from other donors' samples. The CDR3 runs from the conserved cysteine through the conserved F or W. A D gene is named only where the DNA matches it firmly. The listing skips clone size in some rows; elsewhere it reads once, few, many or a size class.

v_call: TRBV25-1
j_call: TRBJ2-3
clone_size: few
d_call: .
cdr3_aa: CASSEGLGADTQYF
cdr3_nt: TGTGCCAGCAGTGAGGGTCTCGGTGCAGATACGCAGTATTTT

v_call: TRBV7-2
j_call: TRBJ2-7
clone_size: many
d_call: .
cdr3_aa: CASSSLDGDYEQYF
cdr3_nt: TGTGCCAGCAGCTCACTGGACGGGGACTACGAGCAGTACTTC

v_call: TRBV14
j_call: TRBJ2-3
clone_size: .
d_call: .
cdr3_aa: CASRSFTDTQYF
cdr3_nt: TGTGCCAGCCGGAGCTTCACAGATACGCAGTATTTT

v_call: TRBV6-2/TRBV6-3
j_call: TRBJ2-5
clone_size: .
d_call: TRBD2
cdr3_aa: CASSTGLAGGQETQYF
cdr3_nt: TGTGCCAGCAGTACTGGACTAGCGGGGGGACAAGAGACCCAGTACTTC

v_call: TRBV29-1
j_call: TRBJ2-2
clone_size: .
d_call: .
cdr3_aa: CSVQESGELFF
cdr3_nt: TGCAGCGTGCAGGAATCCGGGGAGCTGTTTTTT

v_call: TRBV20-1
j_call: TRBJ1-2
clone_size: once
d_call: .
cdr3_aa: CSAWGPPPAYGYTF
cdr3_nt: TGCAGTGCTTGGGGGCCCCCACCGGCCTATGGCTACACCTTC

v_call: TRBV7-6
j_call: TRBJ2-1
clone_size: many
d_call: TRBD2
cdr3_aa: CASSLELAGGYNEQFF
cdr3_nt: TGTGCCAGCAGCTTAGAACTAGCGGGGGGGTACAATGAGCAGTTCTTC

v_call: TRBV7-9
j_call: TRBJ1-5
clone_size: .
d_call: .
cdr3_aa: CASSLANSNQPQHF
cdr3_nt: TGTGCCAGCAGTCTAGCGAATAGCAATCAGCCCCAGCATTTT

v_call: TRBV7-4
j_call: TRBJ2-2
clone_size: .
d_call: TRBD1
cdr3_aa: CANSETGGPNTGELFF
cdr3_nt: TGTGCCAACAGCGAGACAGGGGGCCCGAACACCGGGGAGCTGTTTTTT

v_call: TRBV6-1
j_call: TRBJ2-1
clone_size: .
d_call: .
cdr3_aa: CATSGAPSYEQFF
cdr3_nt: TGTGCCACCTCGGGAGCGCCCAGTTATGAGCAGTTCTTC

v_call: TRBV5-5
j_call: TRBJ2-3
clone_size: few
d_call: .
cdr3_aa: CASSRGGLTSTDTQYF
cdr3_nt: TGTGCCAGCAGCCGGGGCGGGCTTACGAGCACAGATACGCAGTATTTT

v_call: TRBV20-1
j_call: TRBJ2-1
clone_size: .
d_call: .
cdr3_aa: CSARGSGVNNEQFF
cdr3_nt: TGCAGTGCTAGGGGCAGCGGTGTGAACAATGAGCAGTTCTTC

v_call: TRBV29-1
j_call: TRBJ2-7
clone_size: .
d_call: .
cdr3_aa: CSVAVVYEQYF
cdr3_nt: TGCAGCGTTGCGGTGGTCTACGAGCAGTACTTC

v_call: TRBV27
j_call: TRBJ2-7
clone_size: few
d_call: TRBD1
cdr3_aa: CASSTGQGPSYEQYF
cdr3_nt: TGTGCCAGCAGTACGGGACAGGGCCCTTCCTACGAGCAGTACTTC

v_call: TRBV7-8
j_call: TRBJ1-5
clone_size: few
d_call: TRBD1
cdr3_aa: CASSMDRGVDQPQHF
cdr3_nt: TGTGCCAGCAGCATGGACAGGGGGGTAGATCAGCCCCAGCATTTT

v_call: TRBV7-2
j_call: TRBJ1-2
clone_size: .
d_call: .
cdr3_aa: CANSLVPEDYGYTF
cdr3_nt: TGTGCCAACAGCTTAGTCCCAGAGGACTATGGCTACACCTTC

v_call: TRBV29-1
j_call: TRBJ2-1
clone_size: .
d_call: TRBD2
cdr3_aa: CSVDPLSGGAYNEQFF
cdr3_nt: TGCAGCGTCGACCCACTAAGCGGGGGGGCCTACAATGAGCAGTTCTTC

v_call: TRBV7-2
j_call: TRBJ2-7
clone_size: many
d_call: TRBD1
cdr3_aa: CASSSRSGTVSYEQYF
cdr3_nt: TGTGCCAGCAGCTCCCGCTCCGGGACAGTCTCCTACGAGCAGTACTTC

v_call: TRBV7-2
j_call: TRBJ2-3
clone_size: many
d_call: .
cdr3_aa: CASSLNFYTDTQYF
cdr3_nt: TGTGCCAGCAGCTTAAATTTTTACACAGATACGCAGTATTTT

v_call: TRBV5-5
j_call: TRBJ1-1
clone_size: .
d_call: .
cdr3_aa: CASSSEVSYTEAFF
cdr3_nt: TGTGCCAGCAGCTCAGAGGTATCCTACACTGAAGCTTTCTTT

v_call: TRBV19
j_call: TRBJ1-4
clone_size: few
d_call: .
cdr3_aa: CASSPLHLGANEKLFF
cdr3_nt: TGTGCCAGTAGTCCTCTCCACCTTGGGGCTAATGAAAAACTGTTTTTT

v_call: TRBV11-2
j_call: TRBJ2-5
clone_size: few
d_call: TRBD1
cdr3_aa: CASSEGQGRRTQYF
cdr3_nt: TGTGCCAGCAGCGAGGGACAGGGTAGGAGAACCCAGTACTTC

v_call: TRBV7-9
j_call: TRBJ2-1
clone_size: few
d_call: .
cdr3_aa: CASNPAEAPKDEQFF
cdr3_nt: TGTGCCAGCAACCCCGCCGAGGCTCCTAAGGATGAGCAGTTCTTC

v_call: TRBV29-1
j_call: TRBJ1-1
clone_size: .
d_call: TRBD1
cdr3_aa: CSVQTGGTEAFF
cdr3_nt: TGCAGCGTCCAAACAGGGGGGACTGAAGCTTTCTTT

v_call: TRBV6-4
j_call: TRBJ2-1
clone_size: few
d_call: .
cdr3_aa: CASSDREGNEQFF
cdr3_nt: TGTGCCAGCAGTGATCGCGAGGGCAATGAGCAGTTCTTC

v_call: TRBV7-8
j_call: TRBJ2-2
clone_size: many
d_call: .
cdr3_aa: CASSLVVREVAGELFF
cdr3_nt: TGTGCCAGCAGCTTAGTCGTGAGGGAAGTCGCCGGGGAGCTGTTTTTT

v_call: TRBV28
j_call: TRBJ1-4
clone_size: few
d_call: .
cdr3_aa: CASSSSSMTNEKLFF
cdr3_nt: TGTGCCAGCAGTTCCTCGAGTATGACTAATGAAAAACTGTTTTTT

v_call: TRBV4-3
j_call: TRBJ2-6
clone_size: .
d_call: .
cdr3_aa: CASSQDYNRANVLTF
cdr3_nt: TGCGCCAGCAGCCAAGATTATAACCGGGCCAACGTCCTGACTTTC

v_call: TRBV4-1
j_call: TRBJ2-5
clone_size: many
d_call: .
cdr3_aa: CASSLGGSYNKETQYF
cdr3_nt: TGCGCCAGCAGTTTGGGTGGTTCGTACAACAAGGAGACCCAGTACTTC